The 5 T cell receptor beta chains in this list originate from one sample, sequenced in a study of radiation and T cells in renal cell carcinoma. Specified time point: baseline pretreatment blood. This sample's treatment: 15 Gy SBRT to primary tumor, nephrectomy 4 weeks later. The data were produced by immunoSEQ multiplex PCR, yet TCRdb's version contains in-frame clones alone and is incomplete. Altogether 100,000 to 150,000 clones are present, roughly four fifths being singletons, with the ten largest covering around 3%. The source material was blood, sampled from a patient whose treatment included radiotherapy and nephrectomy. These receptors originate from a woman aged 60-75 years with renal cell carcinoma.

J is TRBJ2-1 and V is TRBV25-1; D unclear. V shed 5 bases and J shed 0 bases, with 14 bases lying between them. Per the germline V gene, CDR1 is MGHDK and CDR2 is SYGVNS. This CDR3 comprises 16 residues. The CDR3 bases are TGTGCCAGCAGTACCTTGATGAGGAGCTCCTACAATGAGCAGTTCTTC. Its translation is CASSTLMRSSYNEQFF.

The J gene is TRBJ1-2, the V gene TRBV7-2; TRBD1 aligns across 9 bases. Germline V gene sequence: CDR1 SGHTA, CDR2 FQGNSA. The CDR3 loop spans 15 amino acids. The J segment lost 2 bases and the V segment lost 5 bases, leaving 6 bases of the junction unmatched. CDR3 sequence: CASSPRQGGNYGYTF. The CDR3 DNA reads TGTGCCAGCAGCCCGCGACAGGGGGGGAACTATGGCTACACCTTC.

The gene calls are TRBV27 and TRBJ1-2, with no clear D. V lost 6 bases to trimming and J lost 1 base, with 12 bases between them. CDR3 length: 14 amino acids. Germline V lookup: CDR1 MNHEY, CDR2 SMNVEV (reference sequence). CDR3 DNA: TGTGCCAGCAGCCCAAGCCCTTTTAACTATGGCTACACCTTC. Translating it yields CASSPSPFNYGYTF.

J is TRBJ2-7 and V is TRBV7-6; D gene ambiguous. Trimming removed 6 bases from V and 1 base from J, with 16 bases in between. Per germline, CDR1 SGHVS and CDR2 FNYEAQ. The CDR3 length is 15 residues. CDR3 sequence (DNA): TGTGCCAGCAGTGTCCGAACGAGCTTTTCCTACGAGCAGTACTTC. Its translation: CASSVRTSFSYEQYF.

Only one count was recorded for this clone. The V gene is TRBV5-4, the J gene TRBJ2-1; 11 bases fit TRBD1. V trimming: 0 bases; J trimming: 5 bases; junction bases outside the gene matches: 4. The CDR3 sequence is 16 residues long. Germline assignment: CDR1 SGHNT and CDR2 YYREEE (reference sequence). Here the CDR3 reads CASSLGQDRGHNEQFF. For the CDR3, the DNA is TGTGCCAGCAGCTTGGGCCAGGACAGGGGGCACAATGAGCAGTTCTTC.